A single sample gave rise to the 32 T cell receptor beta chains below, sequenced in a study of cytomegalovirus exposure and HLA in healthy donors. Amplification used 60 Vbeta primers and 13 Jbeta primers. Clones were read by immunoSEQ multiplex PCR, and TCRdb kept only the in-frame ones, dropping some. Of under 200,000 clones detected, 70% to 90% appear once; the ten largest clones hold more than 0.25%. Input material: PBMCs. These receptors were taken from a woman aged 25-40 years in good health and CMV-seronegative.

The J gene is TRBJ2-1, the V gene TRBV19; the match to TRBD1 covers 9 bases. The CDR3 spans 16 residues. J lost 1 base, V lost 8 bases, and 9 bases had no gene match. The germline CDR1 and CDR2 sequences are LNHDA and SQIVND (reference sequence). The CDR3: CASSESGQGSYNEQFF. CDR3 bases: TGTGCCAGTTCAGAATCGGGACAGGGATCCTACAATGAGCAGTTCTTC.

This clone was seen only once. The chain carries TRBV6-6 and TRBJ1-4; D gene uncertain. CDR1 MNHNY and CDR2 SVGAGI come from the germline V gene (reference sequence). The CDR3 has 15 residues. Trimming shortened V by 6 bases and J by 4 bases, and 15 bases separated the two germline ends. CDR3: CASSAAGWGNEKLFF. Written as DNA, the CDR3 is TGTGCCAGCAGCGCTGCGGGCTGGGGTAATGAAAAACTGTTTTTT.

This chain uses TRBV20-1 with TRBJ2-7; unclear D gene. The CDR3 length is 11 residues. V was clipped by 6 bases and J by 2 bases, with 8 bases between them. The V gene's germline CDR1 is DFQATT and CDR2 SNEGSKA (reference sequence). The CDR3 spells CSAPLPYEQYF. The CDR3 DNA is TGCAGTGCCCCCCTCCCCTACGAGCAGTACTTC.

The gene calls are TRBV5-1 and TRBJ2-1; 9 positions match TRBD1. This CDR3 has 17 residues. Unmatched junction bases numbered 10, after V lost 4 bases and J lost 2 bases. Germline CDR1 SGHRS, CDR2 YFSETQ. This CDR3 reads CASSVLPGQGTYNEQFF. As DNA, the CDR3 is TGCGCCAGCAGCGTGCTGCCGGGACAGGGAACCTACAATGAGCAGTTCTTC. Together with reference TRBV5-1 and TRBJ2-1, the CDR3 gives the full variable domain: KAGVTQTPRYLIKTRGQQVTLSCSPISGHRSVSWYQQTPGQGLQFLFEYFSETQRNKGNFPGRFSGRQFSNSRSEMNVSTLELGDSALYLCASSVLPGQGTYNEQFFGPGTRLTVL.

J is TRBJ2-1 and V is TRBV5-6; 10 nucleotides line up with TRBD1. Trimming took 4 bases from V and 7 from J; bases not matched to a gene: 11. This CDR3 region has 16 residues. Germline V CDR1 and CDR2: SGHDT, YYEEEE. As DNA, the CDR3 is TGTGCCAGCAGCCCGCGATGGACAGGGGGTACGAATGAGCAGTTCTTC. It encodes CASSPRWTGGTNEQFF.

The CDR3 sequence is CAWGRSSYEQYF. The CDR3, as DNA: TGTGCCTGGGGTAGGAGCTCCTACGAGCAGTACTTC. The V call is TRBV30, the J call TRBJ2-7; D uncertain. This CDR3 has 12 amino acids. Germline CDR1 and CDR2: GTSNPN and SVGIG (reference sequence). Trimming stripped 5 bases from V and 0 bases from J, with 8 bases between.

CDR3 region: CASSRDTGWSYEQYF. CDR3 in DNA: TGCGCCAGCAGCCGGGATACTGGATGGTCCTACGAGCAGTACTTC. J is TRBJ2-7 and V is TRBV5-1; D may be TRBD2 (5 bases). The CDR3 sequence is 15 residues long. In germline, CDR1 is SGHRS, CDR2 YFSETQ. Trimming took 4 bases from V and 1 from J, leaving 15 bases between them.

The rearrangement joins TRBV5-1 to TRBJ2-7; unclear D gene. The V and J ends lost 8 bases and 5 bases respectively, with 20 bases between them. CDR3 length: 14 residues. Germline V gives CDR1 SGHRS, CDR2 YFSETQ. The CDR3 DNA follows: TGCGCCAGAAACTTGGGTAATGTCCGGGACGAGCAGTACTTC. Translation: CARNLGNVRDEQYF.

The chain combines TRBV28 with TRBJ2-5, with 8 bases aligning to TRBD1. Germline CDR1 and CDR2: MDHEN and SYDVKM. The CDR3 spans 19 residues. The J segment lost 3 bases and the V segment lost 0 bases, leaving 15 bases of the junction unmatched. The CDR3 DNA is TGTGCCAGCAGTTTATGGGGGTTCGGAGGACAGGGTCAAGAAGAGACCCAGTACTTC. Translated, it gives CASSLWGFGGQGQEETQYF.

The rearrangement joins TRBV9 to TRBJ2-7; 9 bases are shared with TRBD1. CDR1 is SGDLS, CDR2 YYNGEE, per germline. Trimming took 0 bases from V and 2 from J; bases not matched to a gene: 0. The CDR3 is made up of 14 amino acids. CDR3 bases: TGTGCCAGCAGCGTAGACAGGGGGCCCTACGAGCAGTACTTC. Protein: CASSVDRGPYEQYF. Complete variable domain (other parts from reference TRBV9 and TRBJ2-7): DSGVTQTPKHLITATGQRVTLRCSPRSGDLSVYWYQQSLDQGLQFLIQYYNGEERAKGNILERFSAQQFPDLHSELNLSSLELGDSALYFCASSVDRGPYEQYFGPGTRLTVT.

V and J are TRBV12-5 and TRBJ2-7, with a possible D match to TRBD2 (5 bases). Between the trimmed V and J ends, which lost 2 bases and 3 bases, there was a span of 17 bases. Germline assignment: CDR1 LGHNT and CDR2 FRNRAP. The CDR3 contains 16 residues. CDR3: CASGLNNGDGYYEQYF. CDR3 coding DNA: TGTGCTAGTGGTTTGAATAACGGGGATGGGTACTACGAGCAGTACTTC. Full variable domain (outside the CDR3, taken from reference TRBV12-5 and TRBJ2-7): DARVTQTPRHKVTEMGQEVTMRCQPILGHNTVFWYRQTMMQGLELLAYFRNRAPLDDSGMPKDRFSAEMPDATLATLKIQPSEPRDSAVYFCASGLNNGDGYYEQYFGPGTRLTVT.

The chain uses TRBV11-3 and TRBJ1-3, with D tentatively TRBD1 (5 bases). The CDR3 spans 14 residues. CDR1 is SGHNT and CDR2 is YENEEA in the germline V gene. Trimming shortened V by 6 bases and J by 2 bases, and 11 bases separated the two germline ends. The CDR3 spells CASSRGEAGNTIYF. DNA for the CDR3: TGTGCCAGCAGTCGGGGGGAAGCTGGAAACACCATATATTTT.

The rearrangement uses TRBV15 and TRBJ2-7; D gene unclear. Germline V lookup: CDR1 LNHNV, CDR2 YYDKDF (reference sequence). The CDR3 totals 14 residues. Deletions cut 7 bases from V and 0 bases from J, with 13 bases between. Here the CDR3 DNA reads TGTGCCACCAAGGATTCACAGTCCTCCTACGAGCAGTACTTC. Protein sequence: CATKDSQSSYEQYF. Supplemented by reference TRBV15 and TRBJ2-7, the full variable domain reads DAMVIQNPRYQVTQFGKPVTLSCSQTLNHNVMYWYQQKSSQAPKLLFHYYDKDFNNEADTPDNFQSRRPNTSFCFLDIRSPGLGDTAMYLCATKDSQSSYEQYFGPGTRLTVT.

CDR3 nucleotide sequence: TGCAGCGTTGAACAGGGGAGAGGCCAAGAGACCCAGTACTTC. Amino acid sequence: CSVEQGRGQETQYF. This chain uses TRBV29-1 with TRBJ2-5, with D tentatively TRBD1 (6 bases). The V end was cut by 2 bases, the J end by 1 base, with 11 bases between. From germline, CDR1 is SQVTM and CDR2 ANQGSEA. This CDR3 contains 14 residues.

The chain combines TRBV7-9 with TRBJ2-7; weak D call: TRBD2 (5 bases). V was pared by 1 base and J by 8 bases, with 9 bases between. Germline assignment: CDR1 SEHNR and CDR2 FQNEAQ (reference sequence). There are 12 residues in the CDR3. As DNA, the CDR3 is TGTGCCAGCAGCTTAGGTCCCGGGAAGCAGTACTTC. Translated, it gives CASSLGPGKQYF.

V and J are TRBV5-1 and TRBJ1-1; D is perhaps TRBD1 (6 bases). The CDR3 is made up of 12 amino acids. V gave up 0 bases and J gave up 11 bases, with 11 bases separating them. Germline V lookup: CDR1 SGHRS, CDR2 YFSETQ. The CDR3: CASSLEGGKAFF. The DNA of the CDR3 is TGCGCCAGCAGCTTGGAGGGGGGGAAGGCTTTCTTT.

The chain combines TRBV6-5 with TRBJ1-5, with D unresolved. Trimming removed 0 bases at V and 5 bases at J, with 8 bases between. Germline CDR1 and CDR2: MNHEY and SVGAGI. The CDR3 contains 14 residues. The CDR3 coding sequence is TGTGCCAGCAGTTACTCGATGGCTGATCAGCCCCAGCATTTT. Its translation is CASSYSMADQPQHF.

The chain couples TRBV4-1 to TRBJ2-2; 14 bases fit TRBD2. Germline V CDR1 and CDR2: MGHRA, YSYEKL. There are 19 residues in the CDR3. The V and J ends lost 1 base and 2 bases, in that order; junction bases with no gene match: 6. The CDR3 sequence is CASSQAGLAGGGNTGELFF. The CDR3 DNA sequence: TGCGCCAGCAGCCAAGCAGGACTAGCGGGAGGTGGTAACACCGGGGAGCTGTTTTTT.

The chain has TRBV28 and TRBJ2-6, with TRBD1 as a possible D gene (6 bases). The CDR3 covers 17 residues. CDR1 is MDHEN, CDR2 SYDVKM, per germline. Deletions cut 4 bases from V and 0 bases from J, with 13 bases between. The CDR3 here is CASSSPTGRSGANVLTF. CDR3 sequence (DNA): TGTGCCAGCAGTTCCCCGACAGGCCGCTCTGGGGCCAACGTCCTGACTTTC. The entire variable domain, with the rest obtained from reference TRBV28 and TRBJ2-6, is as follows: DVKVTQSSRYLVKRTGEKVFLECVQDMDHENMFWYRQDPGLGLRLIYFSYDVKMKEKGDIPEGYSVSREKKERFSLILESASTNQTSMYLCASSSPTGRSGANVLTFGAGSRLTVL.

This clone was recorded only once. The V gene is TRBV6-5, the J gene TRBJ2-6; D is perhaps TRBD1 (6 bases). The CDR3 extends over 15 amino acids. Germline lookup yields CDR1 MNHEY and CDR2 SVGAGI. The ends were cut back, 6 bases at V and 4 bases at J, with 13 bases in the middle. CDR3 in amino acids: CASSPTGTGANVLTF. DNA for the CDR3: TGTGCCAGCAGCCCCACAGGGACCGGGGCCAACGTCCTGACTTTC.

The chain joins TRBV5-1 to TRBJ2-3, with D possibly being TRBD1 (6 bases). Trimming pared 2 bases from V and 5 bases from J, leaving 15 bases between. This CDR3 has 15 amino acids. CDR1 and CDR2 from the germline V gene are SGHRS and YFSETQ. CDR3 sequence reads: CASSLSGHAGDTQYF. In DNA, the CDR3 is TGCGCCAGCAGCTTATCGGGACACGCGGGAGATACGCAGTATTTT.

The V and J genes are TRBV27 and TRBJ2-1; 12 bases are shared with TRBD2. V shed 4 bases and J 3 bases; nucleotides not matched to a gene: 4. Looked up from germline, CDR1 is MNHEY and CDR2 is SMNVEV (reference sequence). The CDR3 totals 16 residues. The CDR3 DNA reads TGTGCCAGCAGTTCCCTAGCGGGAGGGGGCTACAATGAGCAGTTCTTC. Its translation: CASSSLAGGGYNEQFF.

This clone was counted a few times. The chain is built from TRBV28 and TRBJ1-2, with D perhaps matching TRBD1 (5 bases). Trimming took off 6 bases at V and 2 bases at J, with 16 bases between the two ends. The CDR3 totals 15 residues. CDR1 is MDHEN, CDR2 SYDVKM, per germline. CDR3 coding DNA: TGTGCCAGCAGATTGGGGGAGGCAGGGAACTATGGCTACACCTTC. This encodes CASRLGEAGNYGYTF.

The chain carries TRBV5-1 and TRBJ2-3; 12 bases map to TRBD2. This CDR3 contains 16 residues. Per germline, CDR1 SGHRS and CDR2 YFSETQ. The J segment lost 4 bases and the V segment lost 4 bases, leaving 7 bases of the junction unmatched. CDR3 in amino acids: CASSLEGLAGPDTQYF. CDR3 sequence (DNA): TGCGCCAGCAGCCTCGAGGGACTAGCGGGCCCAGATACGCAGTATTTT.

The CDR3 loop is CASSVEWATGNEQFF. The CDR3, as DNA: TGTGCCAGCAGCGTAGAGTGGGCGACGGGGAATGAGCAGTTCTTC. The gene calls are TRBV9 and TRBJ2-1, with D tentatively TRBD2 (5 bases). The CDR3 contains 15 residues. With 0 bases removed from V and 7 bases from J, the gap between germline ends came to 14 bases. Germline-derived CDR1 and CDR2 are SGDLS and YYNGEE.

The chain has TRBV5-1 and TRBJ1-5; D not resolved. With 2 bases removed from V and 3 bases from J, the gap between germline ends came to 6 bases. CDR3 length equals 13 residues. Germline V CDR1 and CDR2: SGHRS, YFSETQ. DNA of the CDR3: TGCGCCAGCAGCTTCAGGAACAATCAGCCCCAGCATTTT. Translated: CASSFRNNQPQHF.

This chain connects TRBV30 to TRBJ2-5, with a tentative D call TRBD1 (6 bases). CDR3 length equals 14 residues. The V end lost 4 bases, the J end lost 4 bases, and 16 bases lay between the germline ends. In germline, CDR1 is GTSNPN, CDR2 SVGIG (reference sequence). The CDR3 nucleotides are TGTGCCTGGACGACCCGGGGCAGGGGAGAGACCCAGTACTTC. Its protein is CAWTTRGRGETQYF.

The CDR3 DNA reads as TGCGCCAGCAGCCAAGTCTACAGGGGGGGAGACAATCAGCCCCAGCATTTT. This sequence encodes CASSQVYRGGDNQPQHF. V and J are TRBV4-1 and TRBJ1-5; the match to TRBD1 covers 8 bases. The CDR3 covers 17 residues. Germline CDR1 reads MGHRA; CDR2 reads YSYEKL. With 1 base clipped from V and 3 bases from J, the junction kept 8 bases outside the gene matches.

The V gene is TRBV28, the J gene TRBJ2-7, with TRBD1 as a possible D gene (6 bases). Trimming pared 2 bases from V and 5 bases from J, leaving 13 bases between. Germline CDR1 and CDR2: MDHEN and SYDVKM. CDR3 length equals 14 residues. The CDR3 reads CASSLGGHLHEQYF. The CDR3 DNA follows: TGTGCCAGCAGTTTAGGGGGACATCTCCACGAGCAGTACTTC.

V and J are TRBV7-3 and TRBJ1-2; D ambiguous. Per the germline V gene, CDR1 is SGHTA and CDR2 is FQGTGA. Trimming removed 2 bases from V and 4 bases from J, with 8 bases in between. The CDR3 is made up of 13 amino acids. CDR3 coding DNA: TGTGCCAGCAGCTTAGAAAAGCTCTATGGCTACACCTTC. Amino acids: CASSLEKLYGYTF.

The rearrangement links TRBV5-6 to TRBJ2-7; D may be TRBD2 (5 bases). Trimming shortened V by 6 bases and J by 4 bases, and 11 bases separated the two germline ends. This CDR3 has 12 residues. Germline V lookup: CDR1 SGHDT, CDR2 YYEEEE. As DNA, the CDR3 is TGTGCCAGCAACGGGGTGGGTTACGAGCAGTACTTC. This codes for CASNGVGYEQYF. Full variable domain (outside the CDR3, taken from reference TRBV5-6 and TRBJ2-7): DAGVTQSPTHLIKTRGQQVTLRCSPKSGHDTVSWYQQALGQGPQFIFQYYEEEERQRGNFPDRFSGHQFPNYSSELNVNALLLGDSALYLCASNGVGYEQYFGPGTRLTVT.

The rearrangement links TRBV10-3 to TRBJ2-3; 7 bases are a match to TRBD2. The length of the CDR3 is 16 residues. The germline V gene encodes CDR1 ENHRY and CDR2 SYGVKD. The trim removed 3 bases at V and 2 bases at J, leaving 8 bases unmatched. Written as DNA, the CDR3 is TGTGCCATCAGTGAATCTCTAGGGACTAACACAGATACGCAGTATTTT. Amino acid sequence: CAISESLGTNTDTQYF.